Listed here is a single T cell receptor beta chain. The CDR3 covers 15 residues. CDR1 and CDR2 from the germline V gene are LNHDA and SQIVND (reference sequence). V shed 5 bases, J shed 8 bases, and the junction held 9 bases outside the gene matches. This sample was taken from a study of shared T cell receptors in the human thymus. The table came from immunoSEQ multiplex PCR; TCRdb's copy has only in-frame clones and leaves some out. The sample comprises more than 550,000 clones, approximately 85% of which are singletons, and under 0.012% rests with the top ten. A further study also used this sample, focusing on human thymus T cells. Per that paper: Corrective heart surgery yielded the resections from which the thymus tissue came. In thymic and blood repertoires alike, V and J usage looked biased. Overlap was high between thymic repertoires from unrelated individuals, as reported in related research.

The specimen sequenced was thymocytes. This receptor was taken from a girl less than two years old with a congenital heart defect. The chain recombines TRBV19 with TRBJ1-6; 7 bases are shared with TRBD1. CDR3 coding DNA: TGTGCCAGTAGTCCCCGGGACAGTGGGGATTCACCCCTCCACTTT. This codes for CASSPRDSGDSPLHF. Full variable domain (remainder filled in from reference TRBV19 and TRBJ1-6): DGGITQSPKYLFRKEGQNVTLSCEQNLNHDAMYWYRQDPGQGLRLIYYSQIVNDFQKGDIAEGYSVSREKKESFPLTVTSAQKNPTAFYLCASSPRDSGDSPLHFGNGTRLTVT.